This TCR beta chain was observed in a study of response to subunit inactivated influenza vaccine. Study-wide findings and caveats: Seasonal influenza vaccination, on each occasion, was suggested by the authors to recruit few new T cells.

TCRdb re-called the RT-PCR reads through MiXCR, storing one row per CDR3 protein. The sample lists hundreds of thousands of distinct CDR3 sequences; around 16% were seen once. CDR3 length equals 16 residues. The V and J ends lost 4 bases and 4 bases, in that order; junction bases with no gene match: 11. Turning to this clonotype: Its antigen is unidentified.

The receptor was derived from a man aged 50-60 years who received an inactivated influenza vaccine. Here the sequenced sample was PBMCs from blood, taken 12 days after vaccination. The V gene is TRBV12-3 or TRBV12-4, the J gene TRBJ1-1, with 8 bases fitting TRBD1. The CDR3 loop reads CASSSHRRGPTTEAFF. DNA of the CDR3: TGTGCCAGCAGTTCCCACCGCAGGGGGCCGACCACTGAAGCTTTCTTT.